These 12 T cell receptor beta chains share one sample of origin, sequenced in a study of monozygotic twins with inflammatory bowel disease. TCRdb re-called the 5' RACE reads, yielding one record per CDR3 amino acid sequence without DNA. The data show about 160,000 distinct CDR3 sequences, and the top ten clones hold under 3.5%. Sample: blood. These receptors came from a human donor with ulcerative colitis or Crohn's disease, or a healthy co-twin of an affected twin (not recorded which).

J is TRBJ1-6 and V is TRBV20-1; absent DNA, TCRdb's TRBD1 call cannot be checked. The CDR3 runs to 14 residues. In germline, CDR1 is DFQATT, CDR2 SNEGSKA (reference sequence). CDR3 residues: CSGRQGSDNSPLHF.

The chain is built from TRBV5-1 and TRBJ1-1; there is no DNA to check the TCRdb D call of TRBD1. Germline assignment: CDR1 SGHRS and CDR2 YFSETQ. The CDR3 totals 15 residues. The CDR3 loop reads CASSLEGTLNTEAFF. The entire variable domain, with the rest obtained from reference TRBV5-1 and TRBJ1-1, is as follows: KAGVTQTPRYLIKTRGQQVTLSCSPISGHRSVSWYQQTPGQGLQFLFEYFSETQRNKGNFPGRFSGRQFSNSRSEMNVSTLELGDSALYLCASSLEGTLNTEAFFGQGTRLTVV.

The rearrangement joins TRBV20-1 to TRBJ2-7; the D call from TCRdb, TRBD2, cannot be confirmed without DNA. In germline, CDR1 is DFQATT, CDR2 SNEGSKA (reference sequence). This CDR3 comprises 17 residues. The CDR3 protein is CSASGPPKRESSYEQYF.

This rearrangement joins TRBV7-9 to TRBJ2-1; TCRdb designates TRBD2, a call that cannot be tested without DNA. The CDR3 sequence is 15 residues long. Germline-derived CDR1 and CDR2 are SEHNR and FQNEAQ (reference sequence). The CDR3 spells CASSLALGGPNEQFF.

The V call is TRBV11-2, the J call TRBJ2-4; the D gene TCRdb calls, TRBD2, cannot be checked with no DNA. Germline loops: CDR1 SGHAT, CDR2 FQNNGV. The CDR3 is made up of 13 amino acids. CDR3 residues: CASAGPLPTFQYF.

The chain links TRBV12-3 or TRBV12-4 to TRBJ1-5. The length of the CDR3 is 16 residues. CDR3 region: CASSLKVGPSNQPQHF.

The chain employs TRBV20-1 and TRBJ1-3; the TRBD1 assignment by TCRdb is unverifiable without DNA. Germline V gene lookup returns CDR1 DFQATT and CDR2 SNEGSKA (reference sequence). There are 15 residues in the CDR3. CDR3 sequence reads: CSAREPRTGGNTIYF.

The rearrangement uses TRBV10-3 and TRBJ2-1; as DNA is missing, the TRBD1 call by TCRdb cannot be tested. Germline loops: CDR1 ENHRY, CDR2 SYGVKD. The CDR3 totals 19 residues. The CDR3 here is CAIRERGRTSRLGGNEQFF.

The V and J genes are TRBV11-2 and TRBJ2-1; TCRdb lists TRBD2, though no DNA is available to test this call. This CDR3 contains 16 residues. CDR1 SGHAT and CDR2 FQNNGV come from the germline V gene. CDR3 sequence reads: CASSLVTGLTPSEQFF.

The J gene is TRBJ2-3, the V gene TRBV20-1; the D call of TRBD2 rests on TCRdb alone, since no DNA is present to check it. Germline lookup yields CDR1 DFQATT and CDR2 SNEGSKA (reference sequence). The CDR3 spans 15 residues. The CDR3 protein is CSATRTSFRTDTQYF.

V and J are TRBV12-3 or TRBV12-4 and TRBJ1-2; TCRdb picks TRBD1, but there is no DNA to check that call. The length of the CDR3 is 14 residues. CDR3 protein: CASSPRTANYGYTF.

The chain employs TRBV7-6 and TRBJ2-2; there is no DNA to check the TCRdb D call of TRBD1. Germline CDR1 SGHVS, CDR2 FNYEAQ. This CDR3 has 15 amino acids. The CDR3 here is CASSPDSPKAGELFF. Variable domain in full (rest from reference TRBV7-6 and TRBJ2-2): GAGVSQSPRYKVTKRGQDVALRCDPISGHVSLYWYRQALGQGPEFLTYFNYEAQQDKSGLPNDRFSAERPEGSISTLTIQRTEQRDSAMYRCASSPDSPKAGELFFGEGSRLTVL.